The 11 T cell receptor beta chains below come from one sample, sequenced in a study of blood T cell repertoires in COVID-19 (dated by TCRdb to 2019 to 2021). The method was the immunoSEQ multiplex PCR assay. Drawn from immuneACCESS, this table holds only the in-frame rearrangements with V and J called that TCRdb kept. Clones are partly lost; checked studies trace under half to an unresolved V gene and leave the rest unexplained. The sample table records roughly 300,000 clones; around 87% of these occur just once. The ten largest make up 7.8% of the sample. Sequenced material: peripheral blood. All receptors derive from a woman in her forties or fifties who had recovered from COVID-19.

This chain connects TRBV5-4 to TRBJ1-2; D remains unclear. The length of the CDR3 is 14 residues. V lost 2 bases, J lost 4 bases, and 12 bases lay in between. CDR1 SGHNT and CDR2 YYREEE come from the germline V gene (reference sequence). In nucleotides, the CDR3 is TGTGCCAGCAGCTTTCGAGACACGGCCTATGGCTACACCTTC. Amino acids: CASSFRDTAYGYTF.

CDR3 sequence reads: CASTHRGNYEQYF. DNA for the CDR3: TGTGCCAGTACCCACAGGGGTAACTACGAGCAGTACTTC. The chain combines TRBV19 with TRBJ2-7, with TRBD1 identical over 7 bases. Germline CDR1 reads LNHDA; CDR2 reads SQIVND (reference sequence). The CDR3 is 13 amino acids. The V and J ends lost 7 bases and 3 bases, in that order; junction bases with no gene match: 6.

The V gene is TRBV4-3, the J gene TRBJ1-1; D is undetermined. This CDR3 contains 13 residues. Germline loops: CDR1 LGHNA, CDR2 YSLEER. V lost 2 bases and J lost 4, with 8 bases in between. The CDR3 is CASSQTSGTEAFF. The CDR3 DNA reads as TGCGCCAGCAGCCAAACGTCGGGCACTGAAGCTTTCTTT.

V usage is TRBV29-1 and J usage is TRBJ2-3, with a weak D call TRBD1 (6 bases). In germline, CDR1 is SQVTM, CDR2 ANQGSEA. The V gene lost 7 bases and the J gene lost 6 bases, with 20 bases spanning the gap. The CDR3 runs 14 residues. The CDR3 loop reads CSGGMGALPDTQYF. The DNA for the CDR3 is TGCAGCGGGGGTATGGGGGCGCTTCCTGATACGCAGTATTTT.

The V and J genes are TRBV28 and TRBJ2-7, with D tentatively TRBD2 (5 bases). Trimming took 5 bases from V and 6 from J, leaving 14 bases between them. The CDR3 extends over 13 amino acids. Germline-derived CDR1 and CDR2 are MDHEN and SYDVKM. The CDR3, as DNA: TGTGCCAGCAGTATCAGCCTAGCTTTCGAGCAGTACTTC. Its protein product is CASSISLAFEQYF. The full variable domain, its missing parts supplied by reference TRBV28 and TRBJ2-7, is DVKVTQSSRYLVKRTGEKVFLECVQDMDHENMFWYRQDPGLGLRLIYFSYDVKMKEKGDIPEGYSVSREKKERFSLILESASTNQTSMYLCASSISLAFEQYFGPGTRLTVT.

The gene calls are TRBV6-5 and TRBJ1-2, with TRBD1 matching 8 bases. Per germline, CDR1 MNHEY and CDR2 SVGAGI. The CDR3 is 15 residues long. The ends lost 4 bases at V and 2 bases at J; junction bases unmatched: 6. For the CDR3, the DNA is TGTGCCAGCAGTTTTCTGACAGGGGCAAACTATGGCTACACCTTC. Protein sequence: CASSFLTGANYGYTF.

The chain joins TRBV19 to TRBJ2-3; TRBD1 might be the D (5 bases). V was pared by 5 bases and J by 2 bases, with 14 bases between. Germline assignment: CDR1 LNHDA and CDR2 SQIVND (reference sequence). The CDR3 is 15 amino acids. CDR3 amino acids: CASSPQGMSTDTQYF. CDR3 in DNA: TGTGCCAGTAGTCCCCAGGGAATGTCCACAGATACGCAGTATTTT.

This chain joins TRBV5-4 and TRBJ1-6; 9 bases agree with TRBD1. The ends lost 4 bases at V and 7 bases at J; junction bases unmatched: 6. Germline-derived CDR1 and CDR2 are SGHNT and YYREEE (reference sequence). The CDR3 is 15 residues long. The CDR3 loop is CASSRDRVRNSPLHF. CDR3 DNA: TGTGCCAGCAGCCGGGACAGGGTGCGAAATTCACCCCTCCACTTT. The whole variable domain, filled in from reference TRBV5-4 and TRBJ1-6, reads ETGVTQSPTHLIKTRGQQVTLRCSSQSGHNTVSWYQQALGQGPQFIFQYYREEENGRGNFPPRFSGLQFPNYSSELNVNALELDDSALYLCASSRDRVRNSPLHFGNGTRLTVT.

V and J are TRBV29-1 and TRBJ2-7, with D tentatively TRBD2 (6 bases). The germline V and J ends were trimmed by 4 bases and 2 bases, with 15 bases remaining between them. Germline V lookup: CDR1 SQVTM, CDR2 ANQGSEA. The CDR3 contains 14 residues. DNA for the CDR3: TGCAGCGTTGCGAGCGGAGGGGAAACCTACGAGCAGTACTTC. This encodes CSVASGGETYEQYF.

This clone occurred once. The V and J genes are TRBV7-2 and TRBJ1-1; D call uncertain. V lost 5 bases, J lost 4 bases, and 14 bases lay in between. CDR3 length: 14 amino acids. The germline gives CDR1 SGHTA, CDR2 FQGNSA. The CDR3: CASSQASGGTEAFF. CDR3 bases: TGTGCCAGCAGCCAAGCGTCAGGAGGCACTGAAGCTTTCTTT. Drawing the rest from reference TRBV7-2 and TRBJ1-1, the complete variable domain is GAGVSQSPSNKVTEKGKDVELRCDPISGHTALYWYRQSLGQGLEFLIYFQGNSAPDKSGLPSDRFSAERTGGSVSTLTIQRTQQEDSAVYLCASSQASGGTEAFFGQGTRLTVV.

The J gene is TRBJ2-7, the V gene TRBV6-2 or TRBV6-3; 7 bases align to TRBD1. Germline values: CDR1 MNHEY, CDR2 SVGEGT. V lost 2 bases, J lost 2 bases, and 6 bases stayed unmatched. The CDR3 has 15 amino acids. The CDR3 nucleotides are TGTGCCAGCAGTTACAACGGGGACAGTACCTACGAGCAGTACTTC. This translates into CASSYNGDSTYEQYF.